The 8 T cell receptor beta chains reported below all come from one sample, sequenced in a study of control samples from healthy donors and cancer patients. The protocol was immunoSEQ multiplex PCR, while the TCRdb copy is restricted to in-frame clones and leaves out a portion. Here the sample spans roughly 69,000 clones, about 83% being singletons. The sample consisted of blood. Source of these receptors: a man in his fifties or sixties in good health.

CDR3 protein: CASRAGLTNEKLFF. CDR3 coding DNA: TGTGCCAGCAGGGCAGGGTTAACTAATGAAAAACTGTTTTTT. J is TRBJ1-4 and V is TRBV6-4; tentatively, D is TRBD1 (5 bases). Trimming pared 6 bases from V and 1 base from J, leaving 9 bases between. The CDR3 sequence is 14 residues long. Per germline, CDR1 MRHNA and CDR2 SNTAGT.

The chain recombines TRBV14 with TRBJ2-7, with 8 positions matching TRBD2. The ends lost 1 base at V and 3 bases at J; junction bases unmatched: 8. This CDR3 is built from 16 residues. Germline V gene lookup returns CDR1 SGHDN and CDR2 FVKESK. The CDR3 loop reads CASSQVGSSGSYEQYF. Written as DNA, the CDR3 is TGTGCCAGCAGCCAAGTTGGATCCAGCGGGAGCTACGAGCAGTACTTC.

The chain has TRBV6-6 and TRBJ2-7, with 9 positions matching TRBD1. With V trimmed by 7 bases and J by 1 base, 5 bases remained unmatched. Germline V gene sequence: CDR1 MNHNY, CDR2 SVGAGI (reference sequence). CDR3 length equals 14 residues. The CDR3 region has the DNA TGTGCCAGCACCAGAGGGACAGGGTCCTACGAGCAGTACTTC. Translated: CASTRGTGSYEQYF.

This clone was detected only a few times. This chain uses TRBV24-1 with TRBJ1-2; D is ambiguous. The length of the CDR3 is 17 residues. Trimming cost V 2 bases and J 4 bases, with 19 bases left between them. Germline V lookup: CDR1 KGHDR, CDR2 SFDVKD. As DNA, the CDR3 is TGTGCCACCAGTGATTCTACTGGAGGGCAGCTCTTCTATGGCTACACCTTC. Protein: CATSDSTGGQLFYGYTF.

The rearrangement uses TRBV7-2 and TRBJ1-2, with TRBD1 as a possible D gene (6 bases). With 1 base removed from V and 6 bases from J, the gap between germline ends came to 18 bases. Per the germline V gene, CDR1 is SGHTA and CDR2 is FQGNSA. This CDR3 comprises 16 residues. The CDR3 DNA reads TGTGCCAGCAGCTTAGGGATGGGTGAAGGGGGAAATGGCTACACCTTC. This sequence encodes CASSLGMGEGGNGYTF.

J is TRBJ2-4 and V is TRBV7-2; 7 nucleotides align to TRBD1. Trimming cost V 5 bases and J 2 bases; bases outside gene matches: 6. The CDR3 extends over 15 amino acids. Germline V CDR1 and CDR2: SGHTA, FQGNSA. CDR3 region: CASSKTGMTKNIQYF. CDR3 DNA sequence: TGTGCCAGCAGCAAGACAGGGATGACCAAAAACATTCAGTACTTC.

The CDR3 nucleotides read TGTGCCTGGATCAGGGACGGGAGTCCCTACAATGAGCAGTTCTTC. Translation: CAWIRDGSPYNEQFF. The J gene is TRBJ2-1, the V gene TRBV30; a weak D match, TRBD2 (6 bases). Between the trimmed V and J ends, which lost 4 bases and 2 bases, there was a span of 15 bases. Germline CDR1 reads GTSNPN; CDR2 reads SVGIG (reference sequence). This CDR3 region has 15 residues.

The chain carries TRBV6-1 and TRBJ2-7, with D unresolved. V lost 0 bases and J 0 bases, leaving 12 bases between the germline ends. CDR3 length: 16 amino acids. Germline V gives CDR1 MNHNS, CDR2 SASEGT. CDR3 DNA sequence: TGTGCCAGCAGTGAAGCGGTACAGATACACTCCTACGAGCAGTACTTC. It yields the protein CASSEAVQIHSYEQYF.